Below, 3 T cell receptor beta chains from the same sample are listed, as sequenced in a study of identical twins. MiXCR, applied by TCRdb to the 5' RACE reads, yields one record per CDR3 protein. This table has 460,000 or so distinct CDR3 sequences, 12% to 15% appearing once. These sequences were also reported in another study, on yellow fever vaccine responses in identical twins.

Sequencing input: CD4+ T cells sorted from blood. Every receptor here comes from a woman in her late teens or twenties in good health.

This clonotype was detected only a few times. The chain is built from TRBV19 and TRBJ2-3; 9 bases agree with TRBD1. Trimming took 7 bases from V and 3 from J; bases not matched to a gene: 8. Germline V gives CDR1 LNHDA, CDR2 SQIVND (reference sequence). CDR3 size: 15 residues. CDR3 DNA: TGTGCCAGTAACTCCGGGACAGGGCTGACAGATACGCAGTATTTT. This sequence encodes CASNSGTGLTDTQYF.

V usage is TRBV4-1 and J usage is TRBJ1-2; D unresolved. From germline, CDR1 is MGHRA and CDR2 YSYEKL. CDR3 length equals 13 residues. The V end lost 8 bases, the J end lost 7 bases, and 17 bases lay between the germline ends. The CDR3, as DNA: TGCGCCAGCGGCCGTACAGTATCCTCTGGCTACACCTTC. It encodes CASGRTVSSGYTF.

This chain joins TRBV10-1 and TRBJ2-3; the D gene is possibly TRBD2 (5 bases). Germline CDR1 WNHNN, CDR2 SYGVQD (reference sequence). CDR3 length: 15 amino acids. CDR3 DNA sequence: TGCCCCCACGGGGAACCCAAGGCCCGTACAGATACGCAGTATTTT. Its translation: CPHGEPKARTDTQYF.